These 32 T cell receptor beta chains originate from one sample sequenced in a study of T cell responses to AZD1222 COVID-19 vaccine. Measured with immunoSEQ multiplex PCR; TCRdb has only the in-frame clones, and not every one. In the table there are roughly 120,000 clones, roughly 88% of which are singletons. The sample consisted of peripheral blood, taken on day 0 of AZD1222 vaccination. The receptors shown here come from an adult in good health.

CDR3 residues: CASSGLGGYTF. The CDR3 coding sequence is TGTGCCAGCAGTGGACTAGGGGGCTACACCTTC. The V and J genes are TRBV12-3 or TRBV12-4 and TRBJ1-2; D gene unclear. V dropped 5 bases and J dropped 8 bases, with 9 bases sitting between them. This CDR3 is built from 11 residues.

The chain links TRBV6-2 or TRBV6-3 to TRBJ1-3, with D maybe TRBD1 (5 bases). This CDR3 contains 17 residues. Per germline, CDR1 MNHEY and CDR2 SVGEGT. V shed 4 bases and J shed 0 bases, with 16 bases lying between them. CDR3 in amino acids: CASSWGNRQLSGNTIYF. The CDR3 coding sequence is TGTGCCAGCAGTTGGGGTAACAGGCAGCTCTCTGGAAACACCATATATTTT.

V is TRBV19 and J is TRBJ2-1, with no clear D. The V end was cut by 9 bases, the J end by 6 bases, with 21 bases between. The germline V gene encodes CDR1 LNHDA and CDR2 SQIVND (reference sequence). This CDR3 is built from 15 residues. DNA for the CDR3: TGTGCCAGCCGTGTCGAGATAGGCCGGGTCAATGAGCAGTTCTTC. Translated: CASRVEIGRVNEQFF. The whole variable domain, filled in from reference TRBV19 and TRBJ2-1, reads DGGITQSPKYLFRKEGQNVTLSCEQNLNHDAMYWYRQDPGQGLRLIYYSQIVNDFQKGDIAEGYSVSREKKESFPLTVTSAQKNPTAFYLCASRVEIGRVNEQFFGPGTRLTVL.

The table lists this clone with a few counts. This same CDR3 is encoded by further DNA sequences in the sample. The rearrangement links TRBV5-1 to TRBJ2-5; the match to TRBD1 covers 7 bases. V lost 2 bases, J lost 5 bases, and 3 bases stayed unmatched. Per the germline V gene, CDR1 is SGHRS and CDR2 is YFSETQ. CDR3 size: 13 residues. The CDR3 nucleotides read TGCGCCAGCAGCTTAGGGGGCGGGGAGACCCAGTACTTC. The encoded protein is CASSLGGGETQYF.

The rearrangement uses TRBV4-1 and TRBJ2-4, with D unclear. V lost 1 base and J lost 5, with 6 bases in between. The CDR3 contains 13 residues. Germline assignment: CDR1 MGHRA and CDR2 YSYEKL. The CDR3: CASSQGLENIQYF. CDR3 sequence (DNA): TGCGCCAGCAGCCAAGGTCTCGAAAACATTCAGTACTTC.

The genes are TRBV12-3 or TRBV12-4 and TRBJ1-5; D gene unclear. Trimming cost V 8 bases and J 11 bases, with 16 bases left between them. This CDR3 has 12 amino acids. The CDR3 DNA is TGTGCCAGCGGCGAGTGGGAATCAGCCCAGCATTTT. It translates to CASGEWESAQHF.

The chain carries TRBV7-3 and TRBJ2-3, with D hard to call. V gave up 2 bases and J gave up 2 bases, with 8 bases separating them. Germline CDR1 reads SGHTA; CDR2 reads FQGTGA. CDR3 length: 14 residues. The CDR3 nucleotides read TGTGCCAGCAGCTTACACAGTATCACAGATACGCAGTATTTT. Protein sequence: CASSLHSITDTQYF.

J is TRBJ1-6 and V is TRBV25-1; TRBD1 is a possible D gene (5 bases). V was clipped by 2 bases and J by 7 bases, with 9 bases between them. This CDR3 contains 14 residues. The germline V gene has CDR1 MGHDK and CDR2 SYGVNS. CDR3: CASSERPGNSPLHF. CDR3 nucleotides: TGTGCCAGCAGTGAACGACCAGGGAATTCACCCCTCCACTTT.

The chain carries TRBV10-1 and TRBJ2-7, with D perhaps matching TRBD1 or TRBD2 (5 bases each). The CDR3 runs to 14 residues. The ends were cut back, 2 bases at V and 0 bases at J, with 8 bases in the middle. Germline V gene lookup returns CDR1 WNHNN and CDR2 SYGVQD (reference sequence). Written as DNA, the CDR3 is TGCGCCAGCAGTGAGGGGACCAGCTCCTACGAGCAGTACTTC. This codes for CASSEGTSSYEQYF.

The chain combines TRBV14 with TRBJ2-7; D gene uncertain. Germline CDR1 SGHDN, CDR2 FVKESK. This CDR3 is built from 13 residues. The V end was cut by 1 base, the J end by 2 bases, with 6 bases between. The CDR3 region is CASSQVRAYEQYF. The CDR3 nucleotides are TGTGCCAGCAGCCAAGTCAGAGCCTACGAGCAGTACTTC.

The chain is built from TRBV5-1 and TRBJ2-2; D may be TRBD1 or TRBD2 (6 bases each). Trimming cost V 0 bases and J 4 bases, with 10 bases left between them. CDR1 and CDR2 (germline): SGHRS, YFSETQ. The CDR3 contains 15 residues. As DNA, the CDR3 is TGCGCCAGCAGCTTGGTCAGGGGAGGCACCGGGGAGCTGTTTTTT. Its protein product is CASSLVRGGTGELFF.

The chain links TRBV6-5 to TRBJ1-5; D unclear. Trimming took off 0 bases at V and 3 bases at J, with 9 bases between the two ends. The CDR3 has 15 amino acids. CDR1 and CDR2 from the germline V gene are MNHEY and SVGAGI. This CDR3 reads CASSYSGRNNQPQHF. The CDR3 coding sequence is TGTGCCAGCAGTTACTCAGGCAGAAACAATCAGCCCCAGCATTTT.

The V and J genes are TRBV2 and TRBJ2-3; D ambiguous. The ends were cut back, 7 bases at V and 8 bases at J, with 16 bases in the middle. CDR3 size: 13 residues. In germline, CDR1 is SNHLY, CDR2 FYNNEI. The CDR3 nucleotides are TGTGCCAGCAACGTACCGCCCTCGGGTACGCAGTATTTT. Translation gives CASNVPPSGTQYF. Drawing the rest from reference TRBV2 and TRBJ2-3, the complete variable domain is EPEVTQTPSHQVTQMGQEVILRCVPISNHLYFYWYRQILGQKVEFLVSFYNNEISEKSEIFDDQFSVERPDGSNFTLKIRSTKLEDSAMYFCASNVPPSGTQYFGPGTRLTVL.

The DNA of the CDR3 is TGTGCCAGCAGCGTAAACCTAGCGGGGAGCACAGATACGCAGTATTTT. Protein product: CASSVNLAGSTDTQYF. The chain carries TRBV9 and TRBJ2-3; 9 nucleotides match TRBD2. Germline assignment: CDR1 SGDLS and CDR2 YYNGEE. J was trimmed by 0 bases and V by 1 base; bases with no gene match: 3. The CDR3 length is 16 residues.

V and J are TRBV6-4 and TRBJ2-1; D remains unclear. This CDR3 has 17 residues. V was cut by 2 bases and J by 7 bases, with 21 bases left in between. The germline V gene has CDR1 MRHNA and CDR2 SNTAGT. CDR3 loop: CASSDRLRTVLRNEQFF. The CDR3 DNA sequence: TGTGCCAGCAGTGACCGACTGCGGACCGTTTTGAGGAATGAGCAGTTCTTC.

This clone was counted only a few times. V usage is TRBV30 and J usage is TRBJ1-1; no definite D call. CDR1 and CDR2 from the germline V gene are GTSNPN and SVGIG (reference sequence). The CDR3 consists of 13 residues. Trimming shortened V by 0 bases and J by 4 bases, and 9 bases separated the two germline ends. The CDR3 loop reads CAWSVAGSTEAFF. For the CDR3, the DNA is TGTGCCTGGAGTGTAGCCGGGAGCACTGAAGCTTTCTTT.

V is TRBV24-1 and J is TRBJ2-7, with TRBD2 matching 9 bases. The CDR3 runs to 15 residues. CDR1 and CDR2 from the germline V gene are KGHDR and SFDVKD. The V gene end was trimmed by 4 bases and the J gene end by 6 bases; junction bases not matched to a gene: 9. CDR3 amino acids: CATSEGGGAGREQYF. CDR3 bases: TGTGCCACCAGTGAAGGCGGGGGGGCCGGTCGCGAGCAGTACTTC.

The V and J genes are TRBV29-1 and TRBJ1-2; D unresolved. Trimming pared 4 bases from V and 8 bases from J, leaving 17 bases between. CDR3 size: 13 residues. Germline V gives CDR1 SQVTM, CDR2 ANQGSEA. CDR3 coding DNA: TGCAGCGTTGGCTCTCAAAGGGAAGGGGGCTACACCTTC. Encoded protein: CSVGSQREGGYTF.

This clone was seen just once. Germline and junction disagree at one end, which may indicate a read error. The chain combines TRBV7-2 with TRBJ1-6; 8 nucleotides agree with TRBD1. The CDR3 contains 14 residues. Germline-derived CDR1 and CDR2 are SGHTA and FQGNSA. The CDR3 here is CAGSSRQGFSPLHF. CDR3 DNA sequence: TGTGCCGGCAGCTCGAGACAGGGGTTCTCACCCCTCCACTTT.

The chain couples TRBV19 to TRBJ1-3, with a weak D call TRBD1 (5 bases). The V end was cut by 8 bases, the J end by 0 bases, with 8 bases between. CDR1 and CDR2 (germline): LNHDA, SQIVND (reference sequence). There are 13 residues in the CDR3. CDR3 sequence reads: CASGAVSGNTIYF. The CDR3 bases are TGTGCCAGTGGGGCAGTCTCTGGAAACACCATATATTTT.

V gene TRBV4-3 combines with J gene TRBJ1-6, with D uncertain. This CDR3 region has 14 residues. Trimming removed 1 base from V and 11 bases from J, with 12 bases in between. Germline assignment: CDR1 LGHNA and CDR2 YSLEER. This CDR3 is CASSQAGIGAPLHF. DNA for the CDR3: TGCGCCAGCAGCCAAGCCGGCATTGGGGCACCCCTCCACTTT.

V gene TRBV18 combines with J gene TRBJ1-2; no definite D call. Germline CDR1 and CDR2: KGHSH and LQKENI. V lost 0 bases and J lost 8, with 7 bases in between. The CDR3 extends over 12 amino acids. The CDR3 sequence is CASSPPKGGYTF. The CDR3 DNA follows: TGTGCCAGCTCACCACCGAAGGGCGGCTACACCTTC.

V is TRBV19 and J is TRBJ2-1; maybe TRBD1 (6 bases). Germline CDR1 and CDR2: LNHDA and SQIVND (reference sequence). The CDR3 length is 14 residues. V dropped 4 bases and J dropped 9 bases, with 16 bases sitting between them. The CDR3 DNA reads TGTGCCAGTAGTACGACAGGTATAACGGGTGAGCAGTTCTTC. Amino acid sequence: CASSTTGITGEQFF. Combining the CDR3 with reference TRBV19 and TRBJ2-1 gives the whole variable domain DGGITQSPKYLFRKEGQNVTLSCEQNLNHDAMYWYRQDPGQGLRLIYYSQIVNDFQKGDIAEGYSVSREKKESFPLTVTSAQKNPTAFYLCASSTTGITGEQFFGPGTRLTVL.

The chain recombines TRBV11-3 with TRBJ2-5, with 10 bases matching TRBD1. Trimming at V came to 7 bases and at J to 5 bases, leaving 10 bases not matched to a gene. Germline V lookup: CDR1 SGHNT, CDR2 YENEEA. The CDR3 sequence is 15 residues long. The CDR3 region has the DNA TGTGCCAGCAACCCAACGGACAGGGGGATCGAGACCCAGTACTTC. Translating gives CASNPTDRGIETQYF.

The CDR3 protein is CASRPAKSSTDTQYF. DNA for the CDR3: TGTGCCAGCAGACCTGCCAAGTCGAGCACAGATACGCAGTATTTT. V gene TRBV6-5 combines with J gene TRBJ2-3, with D hard to call. Germline values: CDR1 MNHEY, CDR2 SVGAGI. The CDR3 totals 15 residues. The ends were cut back, 6 bases at V and 0 bases at J, with 13 bases in the middle.

This chain uses TRBV6-1 with TRBJ2-7; D unresolved. This CDR3 region has 11 residues. Germline V CDR1 and CDR2: MNHNS, SASEGT. V gave up 2 bases and J gave up 7 bases, with 6 bases separating them. CDR3 loop: CASSEMREQYF. CDR3 bases: TGTGCCAGCAGTGAAATGAGAGAGCAGTACTTC.

The chain combines TRBV4-2 with TRBJ2-2; 9 nucleotides match TRBD2. V lost 2 bases, J lost 6 bases, and 7 bases stayed unmatched. The CDR3 extends over 16 amino acids. In germline, CDR1 is LGHNA, CDR2 YNFKEQ. Here the CDR3 reads CASSQNGGGAAGELFF. DNA for the CDR3: TGTGCCAGCAGCCAAAATGGCGGGGGGGCCGCCGGGGAGCTGTTTTTT.

The chain combines TRBV2 with TRBJ2-2; 7 positions agree with TRBD1. The J segment lost 3 bases and the V segment lost 6 bases, leaving 7 bases of the junction unmatched. This CDR3 is 15 amino acids long. Germline CDR1 and CDR2: SNHLY and FYNNEI. The CDR3 DNA reads as TGTGCCAGCAGACGTACAGGGGTGGACACCGGGGAGCTGTTTTTT. Protein product: CASRRTGVDTGELFF.

The chain combines TRBV9 with TRBJ1-1; D ambiguous. Trimming shortened V by 1 base and J by 2 bases, and 12 bases separated the two germline ends. Germline CDR1 and CDR2: SGDLS and YYNGEE. This CDR3 is 15 amino acids long. The CDR3 sequence: CASSVPRTSNTEAFF. CDR3 DNA: TGTGCCAGCAGCGTACCGAGGACCAGTAACACTGAAGCTTTCTTT. Variable domain in full (rest from reference TRBV9 and TRBJ1-1): DSGVTQTPKHLITATGQRVTLRCSPRSGDLSVYWYQQSLDQGLQFLIQYYNGEERAKGNILERFSAQQFPDLHSELNLSSLELGDSALYFCASSVPRTSNTEAFFGQGTRLTVV.

The V and J genes are TRBV19 and TRBJ1-2; 9 positions agree with TRBD1. The germline gives CDR1 LNHDA, CDR2 SQIVND (reference sequence). J lost 5 bases, V lost 6 bases, and 4 bases had no gene match. The CDR3 is 13 amino acids. CDR3 sequence reads: CASSETGGYGYTF. Written as DNA, the CDR3 is TGTGCCAGTAGCGAGACAGGGGGGTATGGCTACACCTTC.

The chain employs TRBV6-1 and TRBJ1-3; maybe TRBD1 (5 bases). Germline-derived CDR1 and CDR2 are MNHNS and SASEGT. The V gene lost 4 bases and the J gene lost 0 bases, with 13 bases spanning the gap. The CDR3 runs 16 residues. The CDR3 sequence is CASSGTTATSGNTIYF. In nucleotides, the CDR3 is TGTGCCAGCAGTGGGACGACAGCCACCTCTGGAAACACCATATATTTT.

The chain employs TRBV4-1 and TRBJ1-5; maybe TRBD1 (5 bases). The CDR3 loop spans 16 amino acids. The ends were cut back, 3 bases at V and 1 base at J, with 13 bases in the middle. CDR1 is MGHRA, CDR2 YSYEKL, per germline. CDR3 sequence (DNA): TGCGCCAGCAGCCACCCCCCCCGGGGGAGCAATCAGCCCCAGCATTTT. This gives the protein CASSHPPRGSNQPQHF.